The rows below give T cell receptor beta chains drawn from one sample of a study of spatial heterogeneity in lung cancer. TCRdb re-analysed the 5' RACE reads in MiXCR, keeping a single row per CDR3 protein. The profile covers around 40,000 distinct CDR3 sequences, with roughly 4.9% appearing a single time and roughly 25% taken by the ten largest. Sequencing used PBMCs, obtained at surgery. The receptors were gathered from a female donor with early-stage non-small cell lung cancer. Both conserved end residues are part of each CDR3. D genes are given only for firm matches. The listing skips clone size in some rows; elsewhere it reads once, few, many or a size class.

V gene,D gene,clone size,J gene,CDR3 protein,CDR3 DNA
TRBV6-5,.,many,TRBJ2-2,CASSYQPANTGELFF,TGTGCCAGCAGTTACCAGCCAGCGAACACCGGGGAGCTGTTTTTT
TRBV28,.,.,TRBJ1-1,CASSFSNTEAFF,TGTGCCAGCAGTTTTTCAAACACTGAAGCTTTCTTT
TRBV30,.,.,TRBJ1-1,CAWRWTVITEAFF,TGTGCCTGGAGGTGGACAGTGATCACTGAAGCTTTCTTT
TRBV28,.,many,TRBJ1-1,CASSLGGPNTEAFF,TGTGCCAGCAGTTTAGGAGGACCTAACACTGAAGCTTTCTTT
TRBV20-1,TRBD1,few,TRBJ1-5,CSARSRDRVNQPQHF,TGCAGTGCCCGAAGCCGGGACAGGGTCAATCAGCCCCAGCATTTT
TRBV5-1,.,many,TRBJ1-6,CASSLGLYNSPLHF,TGCGCCAGCAGCCTAGGGCTTTATAATTCACCCCTCCACTTT
TRBV6-1,.,many,TRBJ2-1,CASSVLSGEQFF,TGTGCCAGCAGTGTCCTCAGTGGTGAGCAGTTCTTC
TRBV20-1,.,many,TRBJ2-5,CSARPAETQYF,TGCAGTGCTAGACCGGCAGAGACCCAGTACTTC
TRBV5-1,.,many,TRBJ1-2,CASSLDGLAYGYTF,TGCGCCAGCAGCTTGGATGGACTTGCCTATGGCTACACCTTC
TRBV3-1,.,many,TRBJ2-7,CASSQGSYEQYF,TGTGCCAGCAGCCAAGGGTCCTACGAGCAGTACTTC
TRBV16,.,many,TRBJ1-5,CASSRNPGVSEHF,TGTGCCAGCAGCCGTAACCCAGGGGTTTCAGAGCATTTT
TRBV20-1,TRBD1,many,TRBJ1-4,CSAISGTEAEKLFF,TGCAGTGCTATTTCCGGGACAGAAGCTGAAAAACTGTTTTTT
TRBV12-3/TRBV12-4,.,.,TRBJ1-1,CASKLFGNTEAFF,TGTGCCAGCAAATTATTTGGTAACACTGAAGCTTTCTTT
TRBV28,TRBD1,many,TRBJ2-4,CASSPGQGLTKNIQYF,TGTGCCAGCAGCCCGGGACAGGGGCTAACCAAAAACATTCAGTACTTC
TRBV6-2/TRBV6-3,.,medium-sized,TRBJ2-7,CASSYIGGFDYEQYF,TGTGCCAGCAGTTACATAGGGGGTTTCGACTACGAGCAGTACTTC
TRBV5-1,.,many,TRBJ2-5,CASSRDAGTLSAQETQYF,TGCGCCAGCAGCCGCGACGCCGGGACCCTATCCGCCCAAGAGACCCAGTACTTC
TRBV28,.,many,TRBJ1-2,CASSLGWQVNYGYTF,TGTGCCAGCAGTTTAGGTTGGCAGGTAAACTATGGCTACACCTTC
TRBV29-1,.,many,TRBJ1-1,CSVFPLEVAFF,TGCAGCGTTTTCCCTCTTGAAGTGGCTTTCTTT